This TCR beta chain was observed in a study of B cell selection in AIRE deficiency. The study, taken as a whole, reports: Approximately 29% of healthy-shared Treg sequences were found among patient Tconv cells. Only roughly 9% of 3,500 to 4,500 shared Treg sequences were patient-specific; roughly 30% healthy-specific.

Assay used: immunoSEQ multiplex PCR; TCRdb lists only in-frame clones, some missing. Of approximately 18,000 clones in the sample, more than 85% were seen once. Germline CDR1 MGHRA, CDR2 YSYEKL. V lost 1 base to trimming and J lost 3 bases, with 12 bases between them. This CDR3 spans 15 amino acids. Sorted regulatory T cells were CD4-positive, CD25-high and CD127-low or negative. Controls came from healthy donors unrelated to patients. A remark on this clone: Its matching antigen is unknown.

The sample was CD4+CD25+ Tregs sorted from PBMCs. The source of this sequence is a human donor in good health. V and J are TRBV4-1 and TRBJ1-2, with D tentatively TRBD1 (6 bases). CDR3 in DNA: TGCGCCAGCAGCCAAGCCGGAGGGGGAGACTATGGCTACACCTTC. Translating it yields CASSQAGGGDYGYTF.